These 20 T cell receptor beta chains originate from one sample sequenced in a study of molecular identifiers for immune sequencing clone quantification. TCRdb processed the PCR reads anew with MiXCR; each CDR3 protein has one entry. This sample has around 100,000 distinct CDR3 sequences, with 36% found just once. The sample was naive CD8+ T cells from blood, with Jurkat cell RNA spiked in. Subset: FACS-sorted CD8+CD4-CCR7+CD45RA+ naive T cells. Receptor source: a human donor in good health. Some libraries in this study had Jurkat cell RNA spiked in.

This clonotype was found once. A much larger clone differs from this one at a single base, so this may be a read error. Here the CDR3 omits its conserved ending phenylalanine or tryptophan, so a read error is the likely source. The rearrangement uses TRBV28 and TRBJ2-5, with D unresolved. Germline lookup yields CDR1 MDHEN and CDR2 SYDVKM. Between the trimmed V and J ends, which lost 3 bases and 1 base, there was a span of 9 bases. CDR3 length equals 14 residues. The CDR3 DNA is TGTGCCAGCAGTTTTCTAGGGTCCCAAGAGACCCAGTACCTC. Translated: CASSFLGSQETQYL.

The genes are TRBV4-3 and TRBJ2-1, with TRBD2 as a possible D gene (6 bases). The germline CDR1 and CDR2 sequences are LGHNA and YSLEER. The CDR3 extends over 16 amino acids. V gave up 0 bases and J gave up 8 bases, with 17 bases separating them. CDR3 in amino acids: CASSQEGTGVIYEQFF. For the CDR3, the DNA is TGCGCCAGCAGCCAAGAAGGGACGGGAGTTATATATGAGCAGTTCTTC.

V gene TRBV5-1 combines with J gene TRBJ2-7, with 7 nucleotides matching TRBD1. The CDR3 spans 15 residues. The trim removed 0 bases at V and 4 bases at J, leaving 7 bases unmatched. Germline V gives CDR1 SGHRS, CDR2 YFSETQ. CDR3 nucleotide sequence: TGCGCCAGCAGCTTGGGCGACAGGGCCGGGTACGAGCAGTACTTC. Protein product: CASSLGDRAGYEQYF.

This clonotype was recorded many times. CDR3 loop: CASSPPDNYNEQFF. In DNA form, the CDR3 reads TGTGCCAGCAGCCCCCCCGACAACTACAATGAGCAGTTCTTC. The J gene is TRBJ2-1, the V gene TRBV7-2; D gene unclear. Germline V gives CDR1 SGHTA, CDR2 FQGNSA. CDR3 length: 14 amino acids. The ends were cut back, 5 bases at V and 3 bases at J, with 11 bases in the middle.

This clonotype was recorded a few times. The chain has TRBV6-2 or TRBV6-3 and TRBJ1-2; no clear D gene. V lost 5 bases and J lost 3, with 13 bases in between. The CDR3 covers 14 residues. Germline V gene data show CDR1 as MNHEY and CDR2 as SVGEGT. CDR3 nucleotides: TGTGCCAGCAGTGACGGCAGACTACACTATGGCTACACCTTC. The encoded protein is CASSDGRLHYGYTF.

About this clonotype itself: This could be a read error, since a much larger clone is one nucleotide away. The rearrangement joins TRBV4-1 to TRBJ2-3, with D perhaps TRBD1 or TRBD2 (5 bases each). CDR3 size: 15 residues. CDR1 and CDR2 (germline): MGHRA, YSYEKL. The CDR3 region has the DNA TGCGCCAGCAGCCCGACCCCCCGGGGCACAGATACGCAGAATTTT. As protein: CASSPTPRGTDTQNF.

This clonotype was seen at least ten times. The J gene is TRBJ1-2, the V gene TRBV28; D is unresolved. The CDR3 has 13 amino acids. Germline values: CDR1 MDHEN, CDR2 SYDVKM. The germline V and J ends were trimmed by 3 bases and 2 bases, with 7 bases remaining between them. The DNA of the CDR3 is TGTGCCAGCAGTTTTGGCAGCAACTATGGCTACACCTTC. Encoded protein: CASSFGSNYGYTF.

V usage is TRBV5-6 and J usage is TRBJ1-2; no clear D gene. This CDR3 is built from 13 residues. Trimming stripped 5 bases from V and 3 bases from J, with 11 bases between. The germline CDR1 and CDR2 sequences are SGHDT and YYEEEE. CDR3 region: CASSPGIDYGYTF. CDR3 DNA sequence: TGTGCCAGCAGTCCGGGGATAGACTATGGCTACACCTTC.

This clonotype was seen only once. This is likely a read error, given that the CDR3 carries no conserved phenylalanine or tryptophan at its end. CDR3 sequence reads: CACSLASGTTYNEQFI. The DNA of the CDR3 is TGTGCCTGCAGTTTAGCTAGCGGGACCACCTACAATGAGCAGTTCATC. V gene TRBV27 combines with J gene TRBJ2-1; 9 bases align to TRBD2. The germline V gene has CDR1 MNHEY and CDR2 SMNVEV (reference sequence). The CDR3 has 16 amino acids.

The J gene is TRBJ2-7, the V gene TRBV7-2; 10 bases map to TRBD1. This CDR3 has 19 residues. After removal of 7 bases from V and 5 bases from J, the junction contained 23 bases not matched to a gene. Germline CDR1 SGHTA, CDR2 FQGNSA. The CDR3: CASNLLADYRDRGPHEQYF. The CDR3 DNA reads TGTGCCAGCAACCTATTAGCGGACTATAGGGACAGGGGCCCCCACGAGCAGTACTTC.

This sequence joins TRBV29-1 and TRBJ2-7; 13 nucleotides match TRBD2. J lost 0 bases, V lost 1 base, and 3 bases had no gene match. The germline V gene encodes CDR1 SQVTM and CDR2 ANQGSEA. The CDR3 loop spans 16 amino acids. The CDR3, as DNA: TGCAGCGTTGAAGGATGGACTAGCGGGAGCTCCTACGAGCAGTACTTC. It is translated as CSVEGWTSGSSYEQYF.

This clonotype has only a few counts. The chain recombines TRBV12-3 or TRBV12-4 with TRBJ2-5, with D maybe TRBD1 (6 bases). CDR3 size: 14 residues. V lost 5 bases to trimming and J lost 2 bases, with 12 bases between them. This CDR3 reads CASSHRDKQETQYF. The CDR3 DNA sequence: TGTGCCAGCAGTCACCGGGACAAACAAGAGACCCAGTACTTC.

Notes on this clonotype: Given a much more abundant clone one base away, this may be a read error. The chain combines TRBV28 with TRBJ2-7, with 11 bases matching TRBD2. The trim removed 7 bases at V and 5 bases at J, leaving 10 bases unmatched. The CDR3 runs to 15 residues. Germline CDR1 MDHEN, CDR2 SYDVKM. The CDR3 nucleotides are TGTGCCAGCACAGGTAGCGGGAGGGCCGATCACGAGCAGTACTTC. It yields the protein CASTGSGRADHEQYF.

The gene calls are TRBV13 and TRBJ2-5; no reliable D call. Germline CDR1 reads PRHDT; CDR2 reads FYEKMQ (reference sequence). Trimming shortened V by 1 base and J by 5 bases, and 8 bases separated the two germline ends. This CDR3 comprises 13 residues. Here the CDR3 DNA reads TGTGCCAGCAGCTTAGTTGCTGGGGAGACCCAGTACTTC. This sequence encodes CASSLVAGETQYF. Full variable domain (missing parts from reference TRBV13 and TRBJ2-5): AAGVIQSPRHLIKEKRETATLKCYPIPRHDTVYWYQQGPGQDPQFLISFYEKMQSDKGSIPDRFSAQQFSDYHSELNMSSLELGDSALYFCASSLVAGETQYFGPGTRLLVL.

This clonotype was counted between two and nine times. The rearrangement uses TRBV14 and TRBJ2-3, with 12 bases that match TRBD2. The V segment lost 0 bases and the J segment 2 bases; nucleotides outside the gene matches: 6. The CDR3 length is 18 residues. Germline V CDR1 and CDR2: SGHDN, FVKESK. This chain's CDR3 is CASSQEGTSGFFTDTQYF. The DNA for the CDR3 is TGTGCCAGCAGCCAAGAAGGGACTAGCGGGTTCTTCACAGATACGCAGTATTTT.

This clonotype has more than one count but fewer than ten. This chain joins TRBV6-2 or TRBV6-3 and TRBJ2-3, with D possibly being TRBD2 (6 bases). The CDR3 spans 16 residues. The germline gives CDR1 MNHEY, CDR2 SVGEGT. The V gene lost 2 bases and the J gene lost 1 base, with 13 bases spanning the gap. The CDR3, as DNA: TGTGCCAGCAGTTACATCGGGAGAGGTGGCACAGATACGCAGTATTTT. Its protein product is CASSYIGRGGTDTQYF.

V is TRBV2 and J is TRBJ2-7, with 7 bases lining up with TRBD1. Trimming cost V 5 bases and J 3 bases; bases outside gene matches: 7. Germline V lookup: CDR1 SNHLY, CDR2 FYNNEI. The CDR3 has 14 residues. This CDR3 reads CASSPWDSYYEQYF. DNA of the CDR3: TGTGCCAGCAGTCCCTGGGACAGTTACTACGAGCAGTACTTC.

A remark on this clonotype: A much larger clonotype is one base distant, so this may be a read error. The rearrangement joins TRBV20-1 to TRBJ2-3, with D perhaps being TRBD1 or TRBD2 (7 bases each). This CDR3 contains 17 residues. Germline V gives CDR1 DFQATT, CDR2 SNEGSKA (reference sequence). CDR3 in amino acids: CSARGSRGGTSTDTQFF. CDR3 DNA sequence: TGCAGTGCTAGAGGGTCCAGGGGGGGAACTAGCACAGATACGCAGTTTTTT.

To note about this clonotype: With a much larger clone just one base away, this may be a read error. The rearrangement joins TRBV7-8 to TRBJ2-3; TRBD2 matches 9 bases. The CDR3 is 17 residues long. Germline CDR1 reads SGHVS; CDR2 reads FQNEAQ. The CDR3 DNA sequence: TGTGCCAGCAGCTTAGGGGGGGCTAGCGGGATTACAGCTACGCAGTATTTT. This gives the protein CASSLGGASGITATQYF.

As to this clonotype: Germline and junction disagree at one end, which may indicate a read error. The CDR3 nucleotides read TGTGCCAGCAGGTCGGCGGGAGGACCTCATTTC. Its protein product is CASRSAGGPHF. This chain joins TRBV12-3 or TRBV12-4 and TRBJ2-1, with 8 bases lining up with TRBD2. CDR3 size: 11 residues.